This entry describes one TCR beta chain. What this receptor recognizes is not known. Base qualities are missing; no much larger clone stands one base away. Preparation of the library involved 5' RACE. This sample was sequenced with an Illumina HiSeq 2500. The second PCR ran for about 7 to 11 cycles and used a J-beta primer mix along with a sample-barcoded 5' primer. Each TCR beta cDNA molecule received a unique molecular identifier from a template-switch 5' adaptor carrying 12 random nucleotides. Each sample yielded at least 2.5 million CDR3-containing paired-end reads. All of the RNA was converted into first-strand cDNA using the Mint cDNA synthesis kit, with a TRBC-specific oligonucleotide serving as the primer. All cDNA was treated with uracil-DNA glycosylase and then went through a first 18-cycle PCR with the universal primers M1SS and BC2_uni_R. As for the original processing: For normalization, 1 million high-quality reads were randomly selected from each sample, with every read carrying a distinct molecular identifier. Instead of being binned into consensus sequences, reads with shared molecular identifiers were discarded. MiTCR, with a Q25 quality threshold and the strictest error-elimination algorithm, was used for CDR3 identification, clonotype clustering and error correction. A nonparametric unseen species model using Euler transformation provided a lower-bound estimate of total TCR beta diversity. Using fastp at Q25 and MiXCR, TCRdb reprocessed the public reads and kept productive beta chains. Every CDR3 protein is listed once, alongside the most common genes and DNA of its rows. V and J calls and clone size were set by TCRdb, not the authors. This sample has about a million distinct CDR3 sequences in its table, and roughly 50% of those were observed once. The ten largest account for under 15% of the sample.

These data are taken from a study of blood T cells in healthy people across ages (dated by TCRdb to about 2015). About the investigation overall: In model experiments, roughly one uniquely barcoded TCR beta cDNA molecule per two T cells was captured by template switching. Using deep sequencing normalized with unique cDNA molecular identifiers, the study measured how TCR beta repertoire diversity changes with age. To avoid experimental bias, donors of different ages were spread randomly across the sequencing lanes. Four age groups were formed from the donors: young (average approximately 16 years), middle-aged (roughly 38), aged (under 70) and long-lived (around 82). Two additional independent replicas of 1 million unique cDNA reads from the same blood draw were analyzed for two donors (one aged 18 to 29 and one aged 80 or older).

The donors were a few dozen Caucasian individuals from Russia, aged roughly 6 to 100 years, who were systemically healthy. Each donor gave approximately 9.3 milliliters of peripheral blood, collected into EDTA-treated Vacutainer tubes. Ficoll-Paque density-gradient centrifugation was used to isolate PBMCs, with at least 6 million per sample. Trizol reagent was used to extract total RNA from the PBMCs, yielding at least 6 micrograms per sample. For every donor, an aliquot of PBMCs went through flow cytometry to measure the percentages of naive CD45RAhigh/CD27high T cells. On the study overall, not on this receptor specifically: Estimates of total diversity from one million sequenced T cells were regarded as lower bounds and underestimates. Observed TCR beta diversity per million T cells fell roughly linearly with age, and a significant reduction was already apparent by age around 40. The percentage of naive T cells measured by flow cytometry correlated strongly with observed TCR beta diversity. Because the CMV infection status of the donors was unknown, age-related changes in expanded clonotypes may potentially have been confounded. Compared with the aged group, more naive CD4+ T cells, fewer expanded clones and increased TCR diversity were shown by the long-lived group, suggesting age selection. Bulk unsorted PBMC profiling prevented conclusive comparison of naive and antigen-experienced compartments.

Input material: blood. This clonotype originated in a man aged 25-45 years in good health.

The bases are TGTGCCAGCTCCCGGCAGGGCCTAAAGACCCAGTACTTC. Its translation is CASSRQGLKTQYF. The sequence joins TRBV18 to TRBJ2-7; a tentative D call is TRBD1 (5 bases match). The DNA end is a closer match to TRBJ2-5, so the J assignment may be wrong. CDR1 and CDR2 were assigned from the germline V gene as KGHSH and LQKENI. Including the terminal cysteine and phenylalanine, the CDR3 comprises 13 residues. Only the CDR3 portion is preserved as DNA: 39 bases, with reading frame beginning at the first base.